These 18 T cell receptor beta chains came from one sample sequenced in a study of cytomegalovirus exposure and HLA in healthy donors. Primers included in the PCR were 60 Vbeta and 13 Jbeta primers. Some clones are missing from TCRdb's copy, which holds only in-frame ones; the method was immunoSEQ multiplex PCR. The sample shows approximately 220,000 clones, around 85% of them seen only once. Material: PBMCs. These receptors originate from a girl aged 2 to 9 in good health and CMV-seronegative.

This clone was picked up one time. The chain combines TRBV5-6 with TRBJ1-1; D remains ambiguous. Trimming shortened V by 0 bases and J by 10 bases, and 10 bases separated the two germline ends. CDR3 length: 12 residues. Germline values: CDR1 SGHDT, CDR2 YYEEEE. The chain's CDR3 is CASSLEATGAFF. CDR3 DNA sequence: TGTGCCAGCAGCTTGGAAGCGACGGGAGCTTTCTTT.

This clone appeared a single time. The chain carries TRBV10-3 and TRBJ2-1; 8 bases align to TRBD2. The CDR3 is 15 amino acids. Germline V gene data show CDR1 as ENHRY and CDR2 as SYGVKD. The V gene end was trimmed by 6 bases and the J gene end by 0 bases; junction bases not matched to a gene: 4. In DNA, the CDR3 is TGTGCCATCAGAACTAGCGGCAGCTCCTACAATGAGCAGTTCTTC. This encodes CAIRTSGSSYNEQFF.

This chain connects TRBV4-1 to TRBJ2-1; possibly TRBD2 for D (6 bases). Germline values: CDR1 MGHRA, CDR2 YSYEKL. Trimming cost V 4 bases and J 2 bases, with 15 bases left between them. The CDR3 contains 16 residues. CDR3 protein: CASSRGLILPYNEQFF. The CDR3 coding sequence is TGCGCCAGCAGCCGTGGACTAATTTTACCCTACAATGAGCAGTTCTTC.

The chain links TRBV7-9 to TRBJ1-1; D not certain. Trimming took 1 base from V and 11 from J, leaving 11 bases between them. The CDR3 covers 12 residues. The germline CDR1 and CDR2 sequences are SEHNR and FQNEAQ (reference sequence). CDR3 loop: CASSLVGVGAFF. The CDR3 bases are TGTGCCAGCAGCTTAGTCGGGGTGGGGGCTTTCTTT.

The V call is TRBV10-3, the J call TRBJ1-2; D is possibly TRBD1 (5 bases). There are 13 residues in the CDR3. Germline V gene sequence: CDR1 ENHRY, CDR2 SYGVKD. The V gene lost 5 bases and the J gene lost 2 bases, with 9 bases spanning the gap. The DNA for the CDR3 is TGTGCCATCAGTCGGCCAGGGAACTATGGCTACACCTTC. Protein product: CAISRPGNYGYTF.

The CDR3 protein is CASSPPPENAGGDSGELFF. The CDR3 DNA reads TGTGCCAGCAGCCCGCCGCCTGAGAACGCAGGGGGCGATTCCGGGGAGCTGTTTTTT. This chain connects TRBV7-6 to TRBJ2-2; TRBD1 agrees at 8 bases. V lost 5 bases to trimming and J lost 6 bases; unmatched junction nucleotides: 20. The CDR3 runs to 19 residues. CDR1 is SGHVS, CDR2 FNYEAQ, per germline.

The J gene is TRBJ2-2, the V gene TRBV27, with D uncertain. This CDR3 is 13 amino acids long. With 2 bases removed from V and 4 bases from J, the gap between germline ends came to 5 bases. Germline loops: CDR1 MNHEY, CDR2 SMNVEV (reference sequence). The DNA of the CDR3 is TGTGCCAGCAGTTTACAGGCCACCGGGGAGCTGTTTTTT. Its protein is CASSLQATGELFF.

This clone appeared once. The chain is built from TRBV10-3 and TRBJ2-2; D possibly corresponds to TRBD2 (5 bases). The germline gives CDR1 ENHRY, CDR2 SYGVKD. There are 13 residues in the CDR3. The germline V and J ends were trimmed by 3 bases and 5 bases, with 7 bases remaining between them. The CDR3 protein is CAISERETGELFF. The DNA of the CDR3 is TGTGCCATCAGTGAAAGGGAGACCGGGGAGCTGTTTTTT.

The chain couples TRBV2 to TRBJ2-3; tentative D call: TRBD2 (5 bases). The V end was cut by 4 bases, the J end by 10 bases, with 18 bases between. CDR1 is SNHLY and CDR2 is FYNNEI in the germline V gene. CDR3 length equals 14 residues. CDR3 DNA: TGTGCCAGCAGTGTTCCCCGGGGATGGTTTGCGCAGTATTTT. It encodes CASSVPRGWFAQYF.

CDR3 sequence reads: CSARTGWAAFF. The DNA of the CDR3 is TGCAGTGCTAGAACAGGGTGGGCAGCTTTCTTT. This rearrangement joins TRBV20-1 to TRBJ1-1, with a tentative D call TRBD1 (6 bases). CDR1 is DFQATT, CDR2 SNEGSKA, per germline (reference sequence). This CDR3 region has 11 residues. Trimming took off 2 bases at V and 10 bases at J, with 11 bases between the two ends.

The chain employs TRBV7-9 and TRBJ1-2; 8 nucleotides line up with TRBD1. This CDR3 spans 15 amino acids. CDR1 and CDR2 (germline): SEHNR, FQNEAQ (reference sequence). Unmatched junction bases numbered 8, after V lost 1 base and J lost 7 bases. Written as DNA, the CDR3 is TGTGCCAGCAGCTTAGGCCCAGGGGGCGCAGGTGGCTACACCTTC. Its translation is CASSLGPGGAGGYTF.

The rearrangement links TRBV9 to TRBJ1-1, with D unclear. The CDR3 length is 14 residues. The V end lost 0 bases, the J end lost 3 bases, and 9 bases lay between the germline ends. Germline V lookup: CDR1 SGDLS, CDR2 YYNGEE. DNA of the CDR3: TGTGCCAGCAGCGTAGGCGTAGAGGACACTGAAGCTTTCTTT. It codes for CASSVGVEDTEAFF.

The chain uses TRBV9 and TRBJ2-3, with a possible D match to TRBD1 (6 bases). This CDR3 comprises 16 residues. The V end lost 5 bases, the J end lost 3 bases, and 19 bases lay between the germline ends. CDR1 is SGDLS and CDR2 is YYNGEE in the germline V gene. The CDR3 bases are TGTGCCAGCAGTTCAAACCCAGGGGATGGGACAGATACGCAGTATTTT. Protein: CASSSNPGDGTDTQYF.

A single count supports this clone. The chain couples TRBV4-2 to TRBJ2-1; 11 nucleotides align to TRBD2. Unmatched junction bases numbered 2, after V lost 0 bases and J lost 4 bases. The CDR3 totals 16 residues. The germline CDR1 and CDR2 sequences are LGHNA and YNFKEQ. This chain's CDR3 is CASSQEGTSGYNEQFF. As DNA, the CDR3 is TGTGCCAGCAGCCAAGAGGGGACTAGCGGATACAATGAGCAGTTCTTC.

The chain joins TRBV5-6 to TRBJ1-5; D possibly corresponds to TRBD1 (6 bases). Germline values: CDR1 SGHDT, CDR2 YYEEEE. The V end was cut by 4 bases, the J end by 0 bases, with 14 bases between. This CDR3 region has 16 residues. The chain's CDR3 is CASSGGGPNSNQPQHF. DNA of the CDR3: TGTGCCAGCAGCGGGGGGGGGCCTAATAGCAATCAGCCCCAGCATTTT. Full variable domain (remainder filled in from reference TRBV5-6 and TRBJ1-5): DAGVTQSPTHLIKTRGQQVTLRCSPKSGHDTVSWYQQALGQGPQFIFQYYEEEERQRGNFPDRFSGHQFPNYSSELNVNALLLGDSALYLCASSGGGPNSNQPQHFGDGTRLSIL.

The chain links TRBV9 to TRBJ1-1; a possible D gene is TRBD1 (5 bases). The CDR3 has 14 residues. V gave up 0 bases and J gave up 1 base, with 7 bases separating them. CDR1 is SGDLS, CDR2 YYNGEE, per germline. The CDR3 spells CASSVAGGNTEAFF. The CDR3 DNA sequence: TGTGCCAGCAGCGTAGCCGGGGGGAACACTGAAGCTTTCTTT.

This clone was recorded a few times. V is TRBV6-5 and J is TRBJ2-7; 9 positions match TRBD2. V gave up 0 bases and J gave up 4 bases; unmatched junction bases: 7. The germline V gene has CDR1 MNHEY and CDR2 SVGAGI. This CDR3 spans 16 amino acids. CDR3 sequence reads: CASSYSKALAGYEQYF. CDR3 coding DNA: TGTGCCAGCAGTTACTCAAAAGCTCTAGCGGGGTACGAGCAGTACTTC.

V is TRBV30 and J is TRBJ2-2; D unresolved. CDR1 and CDR2 from the germline V gene are GTSNPN and SVGIG (reference sequence). The CDR3 length is 11 residues. V shed 6 bases and J shed 6 bases, with 8 bases lying between them. This CDR3 reads CACRNPGELFF. The CDR3 DNA is TGTGCCTGTAGAAACCCCGGGGAGCTGTTTTTT.